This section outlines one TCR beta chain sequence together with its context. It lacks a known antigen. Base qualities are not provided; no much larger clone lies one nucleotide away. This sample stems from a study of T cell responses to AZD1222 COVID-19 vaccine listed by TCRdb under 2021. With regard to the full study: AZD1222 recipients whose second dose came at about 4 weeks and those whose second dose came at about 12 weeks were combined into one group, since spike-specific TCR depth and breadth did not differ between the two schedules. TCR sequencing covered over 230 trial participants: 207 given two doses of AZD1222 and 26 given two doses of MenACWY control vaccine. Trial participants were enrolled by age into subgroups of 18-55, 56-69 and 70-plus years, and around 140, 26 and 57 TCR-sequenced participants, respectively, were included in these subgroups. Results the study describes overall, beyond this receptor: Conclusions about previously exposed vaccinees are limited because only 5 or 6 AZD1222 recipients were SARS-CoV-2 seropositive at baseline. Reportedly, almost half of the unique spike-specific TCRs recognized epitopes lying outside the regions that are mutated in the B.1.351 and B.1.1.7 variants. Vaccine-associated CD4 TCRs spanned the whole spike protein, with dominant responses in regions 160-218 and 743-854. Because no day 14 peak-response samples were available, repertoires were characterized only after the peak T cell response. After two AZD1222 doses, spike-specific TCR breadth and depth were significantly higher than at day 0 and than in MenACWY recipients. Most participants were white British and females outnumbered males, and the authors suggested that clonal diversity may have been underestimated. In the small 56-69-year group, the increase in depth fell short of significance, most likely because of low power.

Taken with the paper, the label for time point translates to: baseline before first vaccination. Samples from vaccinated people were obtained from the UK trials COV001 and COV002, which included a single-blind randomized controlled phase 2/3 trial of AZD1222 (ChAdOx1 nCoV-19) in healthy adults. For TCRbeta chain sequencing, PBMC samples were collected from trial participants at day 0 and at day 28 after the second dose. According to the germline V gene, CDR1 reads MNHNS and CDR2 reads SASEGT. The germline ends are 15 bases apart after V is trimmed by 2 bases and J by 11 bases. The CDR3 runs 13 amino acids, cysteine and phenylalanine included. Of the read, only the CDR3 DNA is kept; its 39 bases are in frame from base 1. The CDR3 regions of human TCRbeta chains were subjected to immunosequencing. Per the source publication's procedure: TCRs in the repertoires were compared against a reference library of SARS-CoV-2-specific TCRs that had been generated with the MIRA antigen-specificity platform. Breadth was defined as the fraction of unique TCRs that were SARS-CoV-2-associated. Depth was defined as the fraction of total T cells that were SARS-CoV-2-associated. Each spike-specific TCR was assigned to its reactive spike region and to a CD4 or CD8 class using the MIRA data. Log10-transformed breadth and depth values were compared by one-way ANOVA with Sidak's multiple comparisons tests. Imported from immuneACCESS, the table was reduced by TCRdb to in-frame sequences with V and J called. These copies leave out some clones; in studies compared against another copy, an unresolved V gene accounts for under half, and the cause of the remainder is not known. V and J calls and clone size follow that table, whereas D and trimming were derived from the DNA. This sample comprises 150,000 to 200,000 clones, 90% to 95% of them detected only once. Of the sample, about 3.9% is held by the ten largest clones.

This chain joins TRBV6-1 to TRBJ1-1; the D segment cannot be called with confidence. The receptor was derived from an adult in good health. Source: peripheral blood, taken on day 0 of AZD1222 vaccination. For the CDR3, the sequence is CASSELGGLKAFF. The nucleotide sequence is TGTGCCAGCAGTGAATTGGGCGGTTTAAAGGCTTTCTTT.